The 10 T cell receptor beta chains below were found in one sample sequenced in a study of read filtering for tumor transcriptome and immune sequencing. Molecular barcoded adaptors covering alpha/delta and beta/gamma chains were used on 400 to 450 ng RNA. TCRdb recomputed calls from the reads with MiXCR, one row per CDR3 protein. The sample has about 48,000 distinct CDR3 sequences, roughly 19% seen once. Sequences were obtained from a population of CD138-negative cells sorted from bone marrow. The source of these receptors is a donor aged 40 or over with multiple myeloma.

On this clonotype: This may be a read error: a much more frequent sequence differs by one nucleotide. The chain carries TRBV10-3 and TRBJ2-6; D remains ambiguous. Germline CDR1 reads ENHRY; CDR2 reads SYGVKD. This CDR3 has 11 residues. In nucleotides, the CDR3 is TGTGCCACCTCTAGGGCCAACGTCCTGACTTTC. Its translation: CATSRANVLTF.

This clonotype was seen repeatedly, ten times or more. The V gene is TRBV6-2 or TRBV6-3, the J gene TRBJ2-6, with a possible D match to TRBD1 (6 bases). V lost 4 bases to trimming and J lost 4 bases, with 8 bases between them. The CDR3 extends over 14 amino acids. In germline, CDR1 is MNHEY, CDR2 SVGEGT. Written as DNA, the CDR3 is TGTGCCAGCAGTTGGACAGCCGGGGCCAACGTCCTGACTTTC. This sequence encodes CASSWTAGANVLTF.

The J gene is TRBJ1-2, the V gene TRBV2; a weak D match, TRBD1 (5 bases). Trimming shortened V by 7 bases and J by 7 bases, and 19 bases separated the two germline ends. The CDR3 is 14 amino acids. Germline CDR1 and CDR2: SNHLY and FYNNEI. For the CDR3, the DNA is TGTGCCAGCATCGGCGGGGGTCCGTTGGCTGGCTACACCTTC. It codes for CASIGGGPLAGYTF. The variable domain in full, completed from reference TRBV2 and TRBJ1-2, reads EPEVTQTPSHQVTQMGQEVILRCVPISNHLYFYWYRQILGQKVEFLVSFYNNEISEKSEIFDDQFSVERPDGSNFTLKIRSTKLEDSAMYFCASIGGGPLAGYTFGSGTRLTVV.

A note on this clonotype: A read error may be the cause here, since a much bigger clone is one base away. Since the CDR3 does not end with the conserved phenylalanine or tryptophan, this likely comes from a read error. The chain combines TRBV29-1 with TRBJ2-5, with D possibly TRBD2 on 6 matching bases. Trimming took off 7 bases at V and 4 bases at J, with 10 bases between the two ends. In germline, CDR1 is SQVTM, CDR2 ANQGSEA. The CDR3 spans 11 residues. The CDR3 region is CSAGGGETQYS. The CDR3 DNA follows: TGCAGCGCCGGGGGAGGAGAGACCCAGTACTCC.

This clonotype was counted at least ten times. The rearrangement links TRBV5-1 to TRBJ1-1; 7 nucleotides match TRBD1. The CDR3 loop spans 14 amino acids. Germline CDR1 reads SGHRS; CDR2 reads YFSETQ. The junction had 3 bases not matched to a gene; V was cut back by 0 bases and J by 4 bases. The CDR3 coding sequence is TGCGCCAGCAGCTTGGGACAGGGAGGCACTGAAGCTTTCTTT. Translation: CASSLGQGGTEAFF.

In this sample, this clonotype turned up many times. The chain's CDR3 is CASSQRAGTVNTEAFF. For the CDR3, the DNA is TGCGCCAGCAGCCAGAGGGCGGGAACGGTAAACACTGAAGCTTTCTTT. The chain combines TRBV5-1 with TRBJ1-1; D is ambiguous. This CDR3 has 16 amino acids. The V and J ends lost 4 bases and 2 bases respectively, with 18 bases between them. In germline, CDR1 is SGHRS, CDR2 YFSETQ.

This clonotype was counted only a few times. This sequence joins TRBV5-4 and TRBJ2-1; D remains ambiguous. The CDR3 covers 15 residues. V lost 5 bases, J lost 0 bases, and 12 bases lay in between. The V gene's germline CDR1 is SGHNT and CDR2 YYREEE (reference sequence). As DNA, the CDR3 is TGTGCCAGCAGTCCCGACCGGGCCTCCTACAATGAGCAGTTCTTC. Residues: CASSPDRASYNEQFF.

Comments on this clonotype: A read error may be the cause here, since a much bigger clone is one base away. J is TRBJ1-1 and V is TRBV27; TRBD1 matches 9 bases. The trim removed 4 bases at V and 5 bases at J, leaving 5 bases unmatched. The CDR3 runs to 14 residues. In germline, CDR1 is MNHEY, CDR2 SMNVEV (reference sequence). DNA of the CDR3: TGTGCCAGCAGTTCCACAGGGGGCTGGACTGAAGCTTTCTTT. Its protein is CASSSTGGWTEAFF.

This clonotype occurred many times. This sequence joins TRBV20-1 and TRBJ1-1, with D perhaps TRBD1 (6 bases). Germline assignment: CDR1 DFQATT and CDR2 SNEGSKA (reference sequence). This CDR3 is built from 15 residues. The V and J ends lost 2 bases and 7 bases respectively, with 20 bases between them. The CDR3 DNA is TGCAGTGCTAGAATCGATGGGAGGGGGACTAGTGAAGCTTTCTTT. As protein: CSARIDGRGTSEAFF.

Comment on this clonotype: The junction departs from the called germline gene at one end, perhaps through a read error. The chain carries TRBV29-1 and TRBJ2-1; TRBD2 is a possible D gene (6 bases). The CDR3 loop spans 12 amino acids. Germline lookup yields CDR1 SQVTM and CDR2 ANQGSEA. The CDR3 here is CSVENGGYEQFF. The CDR3 DNA reads as TGCAGCGTTGAAAATGGAGGGTATGAGCAGTTCTTT.